Each of the 27 T cell receptor beta chains below was sequenced from the same sample in a study of shared clonotypes between healthy human individuals. Sequencing was performed with immunoSEQ multiplex PCR; in TCRdb, only in-frame clones are kept and a portion is missing. This sample has 700,000 or so clones, with around 72% found just once. Input material: memory CD4+ T cells sorted from blood. The subset: CD45RA-negative fraction. These receptors were taken from a woman aged 25 to 39 in good health.

The chain recombines TRBV27 with TRBJ2-2; 7 nucleotides line up with TRBD1. Germline CDR1 reads MNHEY; CDR2 reads SMNVEV (reference sequence). After removal of 6 bases from V and 4 bases from J, the junction contained 5 bases not matched to a gene. The CDR3 spans 14 residues. In nucleotides, the CDR3 is TGTGCCAGCAGCCGACAGGGCGGCACCGGGGAGCTGTTTTTT. Its translation is CASSRQGGTGELFF.

The chain has TRBV4-2 and TRBJ2-1; 8 nucleotides agree with TRBD2. CDR1 is LGHNA, CDR2 YNFKEQ, per germline. The CDR3 has 16 residues. V was pared by 0 bases and J by 4 bases, with 5 bases of the junction left unmatched. The CDR3: CASSQESGRLYNEQFF. CDR3 DNA sequence: TGTGCCAGCAGCCAAGAGAGCGGGAGATTATACAATGAGCAGTTCTTC.

V usage is TRBV7-9 and J usage is TRBJ1-4; no clear D gene. The V gene's germline CDR1 is SEHNR and CDR2 FQNEAQ (reference sequence). V was cut by 6 bases and J by 11 bases, with 19 bases left in between. The CDR3 covers 14 residues. CDR3 DNA: TGTGCCAGCAGTCCCGGGCCCTCCCTTGAGAAACTGTTTTTT. The encoded protein is CASSPGPSLEKLFF.

The rearrangement joins TRBV11-2 to TRBJ2-4; 9 bases are a match to TRBD1. CDR1 is SGHAT and CDR2 is FQNNGV in the germline V gene. Losses at the gene ends were 2 bases for V and 6 bases for J; bases not matched to a gene: 2. CDR3 length: 14 residues. DNA for the CDR3: TGTGCCAGCAGCTTATTACAGGGGGCAAACATTCAGTACTTC. Amino acid sequence: CASSLLQGANIQYF.

V and J are TRBV2 and TRBJ1-2; D is possibly TRBD1 (5 bases). Germline assignment: CDR1 SNHLY and CDR2 FYNNEI. V lost 4 bases, J lost 8 bases, and 11 bases lay in between. The CDR3 runs to 12 residues. In nucleotides, the CDR3 is TGTGCCAGCAGTGGCAGGGTACTAGGCTACACCTTC. Translated, it gives CASSGRVLGYTF.

This chain uses TRBV5-6 with TRBJ2-3; TRBD2 agrees at 9 bases. CDR1 and CDR2 from the germline V gene are SGHDT and YYEEEE. V gave up 0 bases and J gave up 2 bases; unmatched junction bases: 4. This CDR3 contains 16 residues. CDR3 sequence: CASSLGRGRVTDTQYF. The CDR3 region has the DNA TGTGCCAGCAGCTTGGGTCGCGGGAGGGTCACAGATACGCAGTATTTT.

This clone was found a few times. J is TRBJ2-1 and V is TRBV19, with a tentative D call TRBD1 (6 bases). The CDR3 is 16 amino acids. Germline loops: CDR1 LNHDA, CDR2 SQIVND (reference sequence). V lost 1 base, J lost 2 bases, and 12 bases lay in between. CDR3 protein: CASSIAGTTPYNEQFF. CDR3 nucleotide sequence: TGTGCCAGTAGTATAGCCGGGACAACTCCCTACAATGAGCAGTTCTTC.

The chain employs TRBV28 and TRBJ2-7; maybe TRBD2 (7 bases). Germline V gene sequence: CDR1 MDHEN, CDR2 SYDVKM. The CDR3 length is 14 residues. V gave up 3 bases and J gave up 4 bases, with 13 bases separating them. The CDR3: CASSLSGGTYEQYF. The DNA for the CDR3 is TGTGCCAGCAGTTTGTCGGGGGGCACATACGAGCAGTACTTC.

This rearrangement joins TRBV27 to TRBJ2-6; 7 nucleotides align to TRBD1. With V trimmed by 2 bases and J by 0 bases, 1 base remained unmatched. Germline-derived CDR1 and CDR2 are MNHEY and SMNVEV (reference sequence). The CDR3 sequence is 16 residues long. CDR3 sequence reads: CASSLHRGSGANVLTF. CDR3 DNA sequence: TGTGCCAGCAGTTTACACAGGGGCTCTGGGGCCAACGTCCTGACTTTC.

This clone is a singleton in its sample. The V and J genes are TRBV15 and TRBJ2-7; D is undetermined. V was pared by 2 bases and J by 1 base, with 18 bases between. Germline CDR1 LNHNV, CDR2 YYDKDF (reference sequence). The CDR3 extends over 17 amino acids. The CDR3 DNA reads TGTGCCACCAGCAGACAAAACCCCGGGCCTTTATCCTACGAGCAGTACTTC. It specifies CATSRQNPGPLSYEQYF. Based on the CDR3 plus reference TRBV15 and TRBJ2-7, the full variable domain is DAMVIQNPRYQVTQFGKPVTLSCSQTLNHNVMYWYQQKSSQAPKLLFHYYDKDFNNEADTPDNFQSRRPNTSFCFLDIRSPGLGDTAMYLCATSRQNPGPLSYEQYFGPGTRLTVT.

This clone occurred once. The V and J genes are TRBV27 and TRBJ1-5; D unclear. CDR3 size: 14 residues. V shed 5 bases and J shed 4 bases, with 12 bases lying between them. Looked up from germline, CDR1 is MNHEY and CDR2 is SMNVEV (reference sequence). CDR3 bases: TGTGCCAGCAGTGCCCGGGCCCCGAATCAGCCCCAGCATTTT. It encodes CASSARAPNQPQHF.

The chain is built from TRBV11-2 and TRBJ2-1; D might be TRBD2 (5 bases). The CDR3 extends over 14 amino acids. Germline CDR1 reads SGHAT; CDR2 reads FQNNGV. The V end was cut by 5 bases, the J end by 10 bases, with 18 bases between. CDR3 loop: CASSPGAASTEQFF. The CDR3, as DNA: TGTGCCAGCAGCCCCGGAGCGGCCTCCACCGAGCAGTTCTTC.

This clone was found a few times. The CDR3 region is CASSLTGYEQYF. The CDR3 DNA is TGTGCCAGCAGCTTAACCGGATACGAGCAGTACTTC. This rearrangement joins TRBV5-4 to TRBJ2-7; D is unclear. Germline CDR1 is SGHNT and CDR2 is YYREEE (reference sequence). This CDR3 contains 12 residues. Trimming removed 2 bases at V and 4 bases at J, with 7 bases between.

In this sample, this clone turned up a few times. The rearrangement links TRBV7-8 to TRBJ1-5, with D perhaps TRBD1 (5 bases). Germline assignment: CDR1 SGHVS and CDR2 FQNEAQ. Trimming shortened V by 2 bases and J by 4 bases, and 9 bases separated the two germline ends. This CDR3 has 14 amino acids. Written as DNA, the CDR3 is TGTGCCAGCAGCTTATTACAGGTGAATCAGCCCCAGCATTTT. This gives the protein CASSLLQVNQPQHF.

This rearrangement joins TRBV30 to TRBJ2-3; D might be TRBD1 (6 bases). Trimming removed 5 bases at V and 2 bases at J, with 14 bases between. Germline V CDR1 and CDR2: GTSNPN, SVGIG (reference sequence). The length of the CDR3 is 14 residues. The CDR3 DNA reads TGTGCCTGGCGAACAGGGACCAACACAGATACGCAGTATTTT. Translating it yields CAWRTGTNTDTQYF.

Turning to this clone: The same CDR3 also results from other DNA sequences found in this sample. The rearrangement uses TRBV5-1 and TRBJ2-3; D is undetermined. Trimming shortened V by 0 bases and J by 5 bases, and 4 bases separated the two germline ends. CDR3 size: 12 residues. The germline V gene encodes CDR1 SGHRS and CDR2 YFSETQ. The CDR3 nucleotides are TGCGCCAGCAGCTTGGACAGAGATACGCAGTATTTT. Encoded protein: CASSLDRDTQYF.

V gene TRBV27 combines with J gene TRBJ2-2; D is uncertain. The germline V gene has CDR1 MNHEY and CDR2 SMNVEV (reference sequence). The CDR3 has 15 amino acids. The CDR3 region has the DNA TGTGGCGCCGGACCATACCTTACGAACACCGGGGAGCTGTTTTTT. Residues: CGAGPYLTNTGELFF.

The V gene is TRBV4-1, the J gene TRBJ1-4; no reliable D call. This CDR3 region has 14 residues. V dropped 4 bases and J dropped 5 bases, with 11 bases sitting between them. Germline values: CDR1 MGHRA, CDR2 YSYEKL. CDR3 in DNA: TGCGCCAGCAGCCTCAGCCTGGGGAATGAAAAACTGTTTTTT. Its translation: CASSLSLGNEKLFF.

The rearrangement links TRBV2 to TRBJ1-1; D ambiguous. The CDR3 is 15 amino acids. V lost 4 bases and J 1 base, leaving 13 bases between the germline ends. Germline V gene sequence: CDR1 SNHLY, CDR2 FYNNEI. The CDR3, as DNA: TGTGCCAGCAGTGCAATCTCTTGGAAGAACACTGAAGCTTTCTTT. This gives the protein CASSAISWKNTEAFF.

V is TRBV9 and J is TRBJ2-6; 7 positions match TRBD2. J gave up 0 bases and V 3 bases, and 9 bases lay outside the gene matches. Germline assignment: CDR1 SGDLS and CDR2 YYNGEE. The CDR3 consists of 18 residues. CDR3 in amino acids: CASSGLLAPRSGANVLTF. As DNA, the CDR3 is TGTGCCAGCAGCGGGTTACTAGCGCCGCGCTCTGGGGCCAACGTCCTGACTTTC.

This clone occurred a few times. Additional DNA sequences in this sample encode the identical CDR3. The chain employs TRBV7-9 and TRBJ1-1; TRBD1 agrees at 7 bases. Germline loops: CDR1 SEHNR, CDR2 FQNEAQ (reference sequence). V was clipped by 5 bases and J by 3 bases; unmatched bases: 6. CDR3 length: 14 residues. Here the CDR3 reads CASSLRQGDTEAFF. The CDR3 region has the DNA TGTGCCAGCAGCCTCCGACAGGGAGACACTGAAGCTTTCTTT.

The V and J genes are TRBV27 and TRBJ1-1, with D tentatively TRBD1 (6 bases). Germline V gene lookup returns CDR1 MNHEY and CDR2 SMNVEV (reference sequence). The CDR3 covers 15 residues. Trimming removed 5 bases from V and 0 bases from J, with 13 bases in between. Here the CDR3 reads CASSKKQGMNTEAFF. The DNA of the CDR3 is TGTGCCAGCAGTAAAAAACAGGGAATGAACACTGAAGCTTTCTTT.

This clone was observed once. The CDR3 is CASRGAVYGYTF. DNA of the CDR3: TGTGCCAGCAGGGGGGCTGTCTATGGCTACACCTTC. The chain carries TRBV2 and TRBJ1-2, with D possibly being TRBD1 (6 bases). CDR1 and CDR2 (germline): SNHLY, FYNNEI. The CDR3 contains 12 residues. V lost 6 bases, J lost 4 bases, and 9 bases lay in between.

DNA for the CDR3: TGTGCCAGCTCACCAGCGGGACAGCACAATCAGCCCCAGCATTTT. As protein: CASSPAGQHNQPQHF. This chain joins TRBV18 and TRBJ1-5, with 7 bases matching TRBD1. The CDR3 is made up of 15 amino acids. J lost 3 bases, V lost 2 bases, and 4 bases had no gene match. Germline V gives CDR1 KGHSH, CDR2 LQKENI.

The chain couples TRBV30 to TRBJ1-1; 8 bases line up with TRBD1. V was clipped by 5 bases and J by 11 bases; unmatched bases: 10. The germline V gene encodes CDR1 GTSNPN and CDR2 SVGIG (reference sequence). The CDR3 extends over 12 amino acids. As DNA, the CDR3 is TGTGCCTGGGGACAGGGCGGGTCGTGGGCTTTCTTT. Amino acids: CAWGQGGSWAFF.

On this clone itself: Other DNA variants within this sample encode the same CDR3. The chain links TRBV7-9 to TRBJ2-1; TRBD2 aligns across 7 bases. The CDR3 is made up of 16 amino acids. CDR1 SEHNR and CDR2 FQNEAQ come from the germline V gene (reference sequence). After removal of 5 bases from V and 2 bases from J, the junction contained 9 bases not matched to a gene. The CDR3 DNA is TGTGCCAGCAGCCCTCGGGGAGGGTCTGCCTACAATGAGCAGTTCTTC. It translates to CASSPRGGSAYNEQFF.

The CDR3 region has the DNA TGTGCCAGCAGTTTAATGGGCGCCGGGGAGCTGTTTTTT. It specifies CASSLMGAGELFF. This sequence joins TRBV27 and TRBJ2-2; no clear D gene. The germline V gene encodes CDR1 MNHEY and CDR2 SMNVEV (reference sequence). The CDR3 consists of 13 residues. Deletions cut 2 bases from V and 6 bases from J, with 7 bases between.